This entry describes one TCR beta chain. Its ends do not fully match the called genes, so a read error is possible. In germline, CDR1 is SGHTA, CDR2 FQGNSA. The CDR3 loop spans 16 amino acids. The data were taken from a study of T cells in Graves' hyperthyroidism and ophthalmopathy. There were TCR beta CDR3 regions amplified from RNA transcripts. An initial round of RT-PCR targeting the TCR CDR3 relied on the HTBI primer set. TCRdb processed the multiplex PCR reads anew with MiXCR; each CDR3 protein has one entry. The table includes a few hundred thousand distinct CDR3 sequences, 46% detected once. The TCR sequence derives from a woman aged 18-29 years with Graves' hyperthyroidism. The genes are TRBV7-2 and TRBJ2-7, with 9 nucleotides matching TRBD1. The sample consisted of peripheral blood or thyroid tissue (not recorded which). CDR3 DNA sequence: TGCGCCAGCAGCCAAGATCTTGTACAGGGGGCTTACGAGCAGTACTTC. Its translation: CASSQDLVQGAYEQYF.